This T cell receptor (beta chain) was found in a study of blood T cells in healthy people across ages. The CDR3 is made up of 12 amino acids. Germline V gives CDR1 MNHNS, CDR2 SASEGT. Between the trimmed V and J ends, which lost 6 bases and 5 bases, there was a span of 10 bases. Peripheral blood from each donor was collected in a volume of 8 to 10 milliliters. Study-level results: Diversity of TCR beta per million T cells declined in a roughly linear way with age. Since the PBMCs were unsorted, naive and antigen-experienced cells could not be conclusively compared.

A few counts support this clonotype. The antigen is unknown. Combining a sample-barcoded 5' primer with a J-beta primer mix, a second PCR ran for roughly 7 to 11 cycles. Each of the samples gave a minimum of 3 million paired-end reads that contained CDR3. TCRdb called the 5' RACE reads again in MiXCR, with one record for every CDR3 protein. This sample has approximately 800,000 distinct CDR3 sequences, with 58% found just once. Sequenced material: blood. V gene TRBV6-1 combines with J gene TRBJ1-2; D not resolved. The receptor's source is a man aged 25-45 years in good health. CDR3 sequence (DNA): TGTGCCAGCAGCGGAAAAAGTTATGGCTACACCTTC. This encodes CASSGKSYGYTF.